The entry below gives a single T cell receptor beta chain sequence along with its context. As yet, its antigen is unknown. The V gene's germline CDR1 is KGHSH and CDR2 LQKENI. V lost 4 bases, J lost 5 bases, and 14 bases lay in between. The CDR3 has 14 amino acids. This specimen comes from a study of T cells after yellow fever vaccination. Study information: With SMART-Seq v4 Ultra Low Input, the fractions containing low cell numbers were prepared. Study-level results: Detected again after the booster were most primary-vaccination clones, at approximately 96% CD4 and roughly 88% CD8. Shared CD4/CD8 clonotypes were a small share, likely from convergent recombination. Contaminants from the bulk population, in the form of abundant clonotypes, could be found in FACS-sorted repertoires.

TCRdb re-derived calls from the 5' RACE reads in MiXCR, one entry per CDR3 protein. Of 110,000 to 150,000 distinct CDR3 sequences listed, approximately 6.6% are singletons. The sequenced sample was CD4+ T cells sorted from PBMCs, obtained 10 days after the yellow fever booster vaccination. The rearrangement links TRBV18 to TRBJ1-2; D uncertain. The source of this sequence is a man under 40 who received the YFV17D yellow fever vaccine. CDR3 residues: CASSLTDDGYGYTF. The CDR3 nucleotides read TGTGCCAGCTCACTGACGGACGACGGGTATGGCTACACCTTC. The whole variable domain, remainder taken from reference TRBV18 and TRBJ1-2, is NAGVMQNPRHLVRRRGQEARLRCSPMKGHSHVYWYRQLPEEGLKFMVYLQKENIIDESGMPKERFSAEFPKEGPSILRIQQVVRGDSAAYFCASSLTDDGYGYTFGSGTRLTVV.